This TCR beta chain appears in the sequencing data of a study of T cell responses to AZD1222 COVID-19 vaccine (dated by TCRdb to the early 2020s). Notes on the research overall: A total of 233 trial participants underwent TCR sequencing, of whom 207 received two doses of AZD1222 and some 25 received two doses of the MenACWY control vaccine. Enrollment into the trials was organized by age into subgroups of 18-55, 56-69 and 70-plus years, and those subgroups contained roughly 160, 29 and 62 TCR-sequenced participants, respectively.

CDR1 and CDR2, per the germline V gene, are MNHEY and SVGAGI. For this chain, trimming is 2 bases at the V end and 5 bases at the J end, and the number of junction bases without a gene match is 7. The CDR3 numbers 15 residues from cysteine through phenylalanine. Of the read, only the CDR3 DNA is kept; its 45 bases are in frame from base 1. The CDR3 regions of human TCRbeta chains were subjected to immunosequencing. As for the authors' bioinformatics: Repertoire TCRs were matched against a reference library of SARS-CoV-2-specific TCRs generated with the MIRA antigen-specificity platform. Breadth was defined as the fraction of unique TCRs that were SARS-CoV-2-associated, and depth was defined as the fraction of total T cells that were SARS-CoV-2-associated. Using the MIRA data, every spike-specific TCR was mapped to the spike region that the TCR reacted to and assigned to either a CD4 or a CD8 class. Log10-transformed breadth and depth values were compared by one-way ANOVA with Sidak's multiple comparisons tests. The clones in this table, taken by TCRdb from immuneACCESS, are in-frame only. Not every clone is retained; where verified, under half of the shortfall comes from an unresolved V gene, and the cause of the rest is unknown. That table gives V, J and clone size, and the DNA gave D and trimming. The sample profile shows 90,000 to 150,000 clones; roughly nine tenths of them were found once. The ten largest account for 3% of the sample.

This clone was found once. Its binding antigen is unknown. No much larger clone exists at a distance of one base, and base qualities are not known. Points the paper makes about the study in general: After two AZD1222 doses, both the breadth and the depth of spike-specific TCRs were significantly higher than at day 0 and than in MenACWY recipients. Conclusions about previously exposed vaccinees were limited because only a handful of AZD1222 recipients were SARS-CoV-2 seropositive at baseline. The vaccine-associated CD4 TCRs covered the entire spike protein, and the dominant responses fell in regions 160-218 and 743-854. Reportedly, almost half of the unique spike-specific TCRs recognized epitopes lying outside the regions that are mutated in the B.1.351 and B.1.1.7 variants. Because no day 14 peak-response samples were available, repertoires were characterized only after the peak T cell response. Most participants were white British and females outnumbered males, and the authors suggested that clonal diversity may have been underestimated. In the small 56-69-year group, the increase in depth fell short of significance, most likely because of low power.

The intended sense of this specimen's time point label: about 28 days (+/-7) after the second vaccine dose. AZD1222 recipients given second doses at about 4 weeks or at about 12 weeks were pooled, since spike-specific TCR depth and breadth were not found to differ between the two schedules. Samples from vaccinated people were obtained from the UK trials COV001 and COV002, which included a single-blind randomized controlled phase 2/3 trial of AZD1222 (ChAdOx1 nCoV-19) in healthy adults. For TCRbeta chain sequencing, PBMC samples from trial participants were taken at day 0 and at day 28 after the second dose.

This receptor was identified in an adult who received the AZD1222 COVID-19 vaccine. The rearrangement joined TRBV6-5 to TRBJ1-2; 8 bases in between match TRBD1. The sample in question was peripheral blood, obtained 28 days after the second AZD1222 dose. The DNA reads TGTGCCAGCAGTTACGATCCAGGGGGCGTTTATGGCTACACCTTC. Its protein product is CASSYDPGGVYGYTF.